The sequence of this T cell receptor (beta chain) was determined in a study of blood T cell repertoires in COVID-19. The V and J ends lost 3 bases and 2 bases, in that order; junction bases with no gene match: 6. CDR1 and CDR2 from the germline V gene are LNHDA and SQIVND (reference sequence). The CDR3 is 16 residues long. Profiled with immunoSEQ multiplex PCR; TCRdb holds only in-frame clones, not every one. Here the sample spans about 300,000 clones, 87% being singletons. Input material: peripheral blood. This TCR derives from a man aged 18 to 30 with active or convalescent COVID-19. This chain connects TRBV19 to TRBJ2-3; 9 nucleotides align to TRBD1. CDR3 nucleotide sequence: TGTGCCAGTAGTATGCTGGGACAGGGACCCACAGATACGCAGTATTTT. It specifies CASSMLGQGPTDTQYF.